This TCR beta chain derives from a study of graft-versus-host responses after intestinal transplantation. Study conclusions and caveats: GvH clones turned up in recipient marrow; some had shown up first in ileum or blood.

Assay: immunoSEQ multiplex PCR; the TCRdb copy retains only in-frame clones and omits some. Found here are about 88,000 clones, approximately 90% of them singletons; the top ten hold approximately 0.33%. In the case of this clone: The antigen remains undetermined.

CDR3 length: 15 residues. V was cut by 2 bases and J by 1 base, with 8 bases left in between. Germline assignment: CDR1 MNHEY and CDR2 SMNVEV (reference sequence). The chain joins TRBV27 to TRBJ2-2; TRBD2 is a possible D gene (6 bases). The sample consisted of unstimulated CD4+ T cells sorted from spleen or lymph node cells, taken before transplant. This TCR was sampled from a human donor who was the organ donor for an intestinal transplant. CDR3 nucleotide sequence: TGTGCCAGCAGTTTAACGGGGGTGAACACCGGGGAGCTGTTTTTT. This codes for CASSLTGVNTGELFF.